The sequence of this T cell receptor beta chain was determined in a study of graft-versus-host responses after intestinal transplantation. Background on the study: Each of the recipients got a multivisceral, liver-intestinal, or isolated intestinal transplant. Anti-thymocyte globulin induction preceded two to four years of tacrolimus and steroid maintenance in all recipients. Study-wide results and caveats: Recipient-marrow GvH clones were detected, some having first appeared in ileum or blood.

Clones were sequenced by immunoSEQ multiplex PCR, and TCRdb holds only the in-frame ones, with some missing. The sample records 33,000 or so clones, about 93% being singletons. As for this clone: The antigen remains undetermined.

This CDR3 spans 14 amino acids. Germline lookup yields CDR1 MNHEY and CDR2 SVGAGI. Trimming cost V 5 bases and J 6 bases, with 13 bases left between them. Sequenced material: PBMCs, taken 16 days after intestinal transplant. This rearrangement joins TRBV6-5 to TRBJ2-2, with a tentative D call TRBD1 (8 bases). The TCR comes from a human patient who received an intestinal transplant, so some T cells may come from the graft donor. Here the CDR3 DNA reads TGTGCCAGCAGTCCAACAGGGGGGGCCGGGGAGCTGTTTTTT. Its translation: CASSPTGGAGELFF.